These 15 T cell receptor beta chains share one sample of origin, sequenced in a study of T cell changes during pregnancy in multiple sclerosis. Data came from immunoSEQ multiplex PCR; TCRdb stores just in-frame clones and leaves some out. The table has under 90,000 clones, roughly 89% seen once. Sequenced here: peripheral blood, sampled after pregnancy. These receptors all come from a female donor in good health, enrolled as a control in a pregnancy study.

A single count supports this clone. The junction shows a germline mismatch at one end, possibly a read error. The gene calls are TRBV5-1 and TRBJ2-7; 9 bases match TRBD2. The CDR3 length is 13 residues. CDR1 and CDR2 from the germline V gene are SGHRS and YFSETQ. CDR3 DNA: TGCGCCAGCAGCTTGAAGGCTAGCGGGACCCTATTCTTC. Protein: CASSLKASGTLFF.

The CDR3: CASSSWPAGVSTDTQYF. The DNA for the CDR3 is TGTGCCAGCAGCTCCTGGCCAGCGGGGGTGAGCACAGATACGCAGTATTTT. This rearrangement joins TRBV7-9 to TRBJ2-3; 8 bases map to TRBD2. Germline V gene lookup returns CDR1 SEHNR and CDR2 FQNEAQ (reference sequence). V lost 4 bases to trimming and J lost 0 bases; unmatched junction nucleotides: 9. The CDR3 consists of 17 residues.

The genes are TRBV4-3 and TRBJ2-1; TRBD2 agrees at 8 bases. The CDR3 contains 17 residues. The V gene's germline CDR1 is LGHNA and CDR2 YSLEER. The V segment lost 3 bases and the J segment 8 bases; nucleotides outside the gene matches: 15. Written as DNA, the CDR3 is TGCGCCAGCAGCCAGACTTTCGGAGCGGGAGTTCGGTATGAGCAGTTCTTC. It translates to CASSQTFGAGVRYEQFF.

V gene TRBV5-1 combines with J gene TRBJ2-5; 13 bases are shared with TRBD2. The germline V gene has CDR1 SGHRS and CDR2 YFSETQ. The CDR3 consists of 15 residues. V was pared by 4 bases and J by 3 bases, with 3 bases of the junction left unmatched. CDR3 DNA: TGCGCCAGCAGCGCCGGGACTAGCGGGAAAGAGACCCAGTACTTC. Translating gives CASSAGTSGKETQYF.

This sequence joins TRBV28 and TRBJ2-1; 8 bases agree with TRBD2. This CDR3 spans 17 amino acids. Losses at the gene ends were 2 bases for V and 3 bases for J; bases not matched to a gene: 9. Germline values: CDR1 MDHEN, CDR2 SYDVKM. The CDR3 protein is CASSLPIGAGGYNEQFF. The CDR3 DNA sequence: TGTGCCAGCAGTTTACCTATCGGCGCGGGAGGCTACAATGAGCAGTTCTTC.

The rearrangement uses TRBV7-3 and TRBJ2-3; weak D call: TRBD2 (6 bases). The germline V gene encodes CDR1 SGHTA and CDR2 FQGTGA. The germline V and J ends were trimmed by 0 bases and 0 bases, with 10 bases remaining between them. CDR3 length: 16 residues. This CDR3 reads CASSLTGGLSTDTQYF. Written as DNA, the CDR3 is TGTGCCAGCAGCTTAACCGGGGGACTGAGCACAGATACGCAGTATTTT.

This chain joins TRBV5-6 and TRBJ2-7; 9 bases are shared with TRBD1. The CDR3 extends over 13 amino acids. Germline assignment: CDR1 SGHDT and CDR2 YYEEEE. The V and J ends lost 4 bases and 7 bases, in that order; junction bases with no gene match: 6. CDR3 amino acids: CASSTGTGYEQYF. The CDR3 coding sequence is TGTGCCAGCAGCACCGGGACAGGGTATGAGCAGTACTTC.

The genes are TRBV7-2 and TRBJ2-3; 8 bases align to TRBD1. This CDR3 region has 14 residues. Germline lookup yields CDR1 SGHTA and CDR2 FQGNSA. V shed 3 bases, J shed 2 bases, and the junction held 1 base outside the gene matches. This CDR3 reads CASSFQGATDTQYF. The CDR3 region has the DNA TGTGCCAGCAGCTTCCAGGGGGCCACAGATACGCAGTATTTT.

This clone was observed once. The chain joins TRBV6-6 to TRBJ2-7; D ambiguous. Between the trimmed V and J ends, which lost 5 bases and 3 bases, there was a span of 8 bases. The germline V gene encodes CDR1 MNHNY and CDR2 SVGAGI (reference sequence). CDR3 length: 12 residues. CDR3 loop: CASSPQIYEQYF. CDR3 bases: TGTGCCAGCAGTCCGCAGATCTACGAGCAGTACTTC.

J is TRBJ1-2 and V is TRBV28, with a possible D match to TRBD1 (6 bases). The CDR3 has 13 amino acids. Per germline, CDR1 MDHEN and CDR2 SYDVKM. Between the trimmed V and J ends, which lost 4 bases and 0 bases, there was a span of 6 bases. The CDR3 DNA is TGTGCCAGCAGTTCAGGGGCTAACTATGGCTACACCTTC. This encodes CASSSGANYGYTF.

The CDR3 coding sequence is TGTGCCAGCAGCGAACAGGGGGCCCTCTACAATGAGCAGTTCTTC. Residues: CASSEQGALYNEQFF. The chain couples TRBV6-5 to TRBJ2-1; 9 bases align to TRBD1. CDR3 size: 15 residues. J gave up 3 bases and V 6 bases, and 6 bases lay outside the gene matches. In germline, CDR1 is MNHEY, CDR2 SVGAGI.

CDR3 DNA: TGTGCCAGCAGCTTATCGGACAGGGCGGGCTACACCTTC. It is translated as CASSLSDRAGYTF. The chain uses TRBV7-9 and TRBJ1-2; 8 positions match TRBD1. The J segment lost 8 bases and the V segment lost 2 bases, leaving 4 bases of the junction unmatched. Germline CDR1 is SEHNR and CDR2 is FQNEAQ (reference sequence). This CDR3 region has 13 residues. Using reference TRBV7-9 and TRBJ1-2 for the parts outside the CDR3, the full variable domain is DTGVSQNPRHKITKRGQNVTFRCDPISEHNRLYWYRQTLGQGPEFLTYFQNEAQLEKSRLLSDRFSAERPKGSFSTLEIQRTEQGDSAMYLCASSLSDRAGYTFGSGTRLTVV.

J is TRBJ1-1 and V is TRBV9, with TRBD1 as a possible D gene (5 bases). The CDR3 has 14 residues. Deletions cut 7 bases from V and 1 base from J, with 14 bases between. Germline CDR1 and CDR2: SGDLS and YYNGEE. The CDR3 loop reads CASADPGQNTEAFF. CDR3 DNA: TGTGCCAGCGCCGATCCAGGACAGAACACTGAAGCTTTCTTT.

The V call is TRBV27, the J call TRBJ2-7; possibly TRBD1 for D (8 bases). V was cut by 5 bases and J by 2 bases, with 19 bases left in between. Germline values: CDR1 MNHEY, CDR2 SMNVEV (reference sequence). This CDR3 comprises 16 residues. The CDR3 here is CASSVTGGGSPYEQYF. The DNA for the CDR3 is TGTGCCAGCAGTGTCACAGGGGGAGGGTCCCCCTACGAGCAGTACTTC.

This clone came up once. The rearrangement joins TRBV18 to TRBJ1-2, with D maybe TRBD1 (5 bases). Germline V lookup: CDR1 KGHSH, CDR2 LQKENI. The CDR3 is 15 amino acids. V shed 2 bases and J shed 3 bases, with 13 bases lying between them. The CDR3 sequence is CASSPYQGNHYGYTF. The CDR3 coding sequence is TGTGCCAGCTCACCATATCAGGGTAATCACTATGGCTACACCTTC.